This T cell receptor beta chain derives from a study of post-analysis software for immune sequencing data (dated by TCRdb to 2014 to 2015). With regard to the full study: Recorded disease courses included relapsing-remitting, secondary progressive and progressive-relapsing multiple sclerosis, with some patients lacking subtype annotation. A subset of samples was prepared in parallel using single-end sample barcoding, then pooled and co-amplified after Illumina adapter ligation. The patient repertoires were set against eleven to twelve previously published healthy control repertoires from donors whose ages ranged from roughly 6 to 26 years. Results the study describes overall, beyond this receptor: Multiple sclerosis patients had significantly lower normalized Chao1 diversity than controls, a result that suggests substantial peripheral T-cell clonal expansion. The multiple sclerosis patient group was slightly younger than the control group. Strong co-clustering of samples prepared in the same batch was shown by direct clustering with F measure, prompting a batch-effect correction. Patients showed significantly higher frequencies than controls for roughly five TRBV segments, among them TRBV5-6, TRBV5-1 and TRBV20-1.

Concerning this clonotype: Its antigen is unknown. Qualities for individual bases were not recorded, and no much larger clone is one base off.

The germline V and J ends show losses of 3 bases and 3 bases respectively, and no gene match explains 5 bases of the junction. The cysteine opens and the phenylalanine closes a CDR3 of 15 amino acids. Just CDR3 DNA is preserved here, 45 bases in frame from base 1. To demonstrate the VDJtools post-analysis software, TCR beta repertoires were profiled from the peripheral blood of more than ten young patients with multiple sclerosis. The multiple sclerosis patients were children and adolescents ranging in age from roughly 6 to 15 years. The library came from PCR. The instrument given in TCRdb is Illumina HiSeq 2500. Unique molecular identifiers were incorporated into TCR beta cDNA libraries to reduce PCR and sequencing biases. Approximately 500,000 cDNA molecules were obtained for every 1 to 10 million input T cells, so each molecule roughly corresponded to one T cell. The same protocol used for the earlier healthy control dataset was applied to prepare and sequence the patient libraries. Samples belonging to the same batch were prepared together, multiplexed and sequenced on a shared HiSeq lane. The authors processed their data as follows. Raw barcoded reads were processed with MIGEC, and single-read molecular identifier groups were discarded before consensus assembly and CDR3 extraction. VDJtools was used for post-analysis of the clonotype tables, and diversity was normalized by down-sampling every dataset to the size of the smallest sample. To correct batch-related cross-sample contamination, repertoire overlap clustering matched CDR3 amino acid sequences but not nucleotide sequences. TCRdb cleaned the public reads at Q25 with fastp, built clones with MiXCR and kept in-frame beta chains. A single entry per CDR3 protein holds the most common genes and DNA from its merged rows. TCRdb, not the original authors, processed these V and J calls. This sample has under 900,000 distinct CDR3 sequences in its table, and 53% of those were observed once. Approximately 4.5% of the sample rests with the top ten.

The V and J segments used are TRBV12-3 or TRBV12-4 and TRBJ1-2; the central 9 bases match TRBD1. The sequenced sample consisted of blood. The TCR originated in a girl aged 10-17 years with multiple sclerosis. The CDR3 corresponds to CASSFFRTGDYGYTF. The bases read TGTGCCAGCAGTTTTTTCCGGACAGGGGACTATGGCTACACCTTC.